Sequencing of this TCR beta chain was carried out in a study of T cell repertoires in cytomegalovirus infection. Study context: Matching HLA type, along with CMV infection, was indicated by public TCR beta signatures.

Germline V CDR1 and CDR2: MDHEN, SYDVKM. V gave up 7 bases and J gave up 7 bases, with 20 bases separating them. This CDR3 is 15 amino acids long. This clonotype was seen ten or more times. The antigen is not known. TCRdb redid the calling of the reads with MiXCR, one entry per CDR3 protein. This table has 100,000 to 150,000 distinct CDR3 sequences, approximately 9.2% appearing once. Findings and caveats of the study: Carriers of CMV plus the relevant HLA were identified by cumulative public TCR beta family frequency. Ex vivo, HLA-C-restricted CMV-specific TCR beta clonotypes prevailed over the rest of the response.

Material: PBMCs. The clonotype was recovered from a human donor in good health (CMV status not recorded). Some clones in this sample may be carry-over from other donors' samples. J is TRBJ2-1 and V is TRBV28; D gene ambiguous. The CDR3 DNA is TGTGCCAGCACTCGAGCCGGGTCGTCGCCGAATGAGCAGTTCTTC. It encodes CASTRAGSSPNEQFF.